Listed below are T cell receptor beta chains from one sample, sequenced in a study of shared clonotypes between healthy human individuals. Measured with immunoSEQ multiplex PCR; TCRdb has only the in-frame clones, and not every one. The sample contains roughly 1,000,000 clones, 70% to 80% of which appear only once. The specimen sequenced was memory CD4+ T cells from PBMCs. Receptor source: a man aged 18 to 35 in good health. Some clones in this sample may be carry-over from other donors' samples. The conserved cysteine and the conserved F or W are not part of the CDR3 here.

v_gene: TRBV4-3; CDR3aa: ASSQTRDARVPQH
v_gene: TRBV5-1; CDR3aa: ASSLGPLAGGTDTQY
v_gene: TRBV18; CDR3aa: ASSPPPRSDTQY
v_gene: TRBV18; CDR3aa: ASSPRGALTYEQY
v_gene: TRBV2; CDR3aa: ASSLGGGVTDTQY
v_gene: TRBV27; CDR3aa: ASSYDRAGANVLT
v_gene: TRBV5-4; CDR3aa: ASSLSAGAGELF
v_gene: TRBV28; CDR3aa: ASSLQGTPRQF
v_gene: TRBV5-1; CDR3aa: ASSPQRAGGETQY
v_gene: TRBV9; CDR3aa: ASSAFSGSHEQY
v_gene: TRBV12-5; CDR3aa: ASGGDTGGYEQF
v_gene: TRBV9; CDR3aa: ASSAGGRAVNTQY
v_gene: TRBV30; CDR3aa: AWGGTGAYEQY
v_gene: TRBV28; CDR3aa: ASRPGGRSSYEQY
v_gene: TRBV18; CDR3aa: ASSPAGTSSYNEQF
v_gene: TRBV18; CDR3aa: ASSPQDTSYEQY
v_gene: TRBV5-1; CDR3aa: ASSEQTSGLYNEQF
v_gene: TRBV6-6; CDR3aa: ASIERTGGFDTQY
v_gene: TRBV7-3; CDR3aa: ASSTTSGGEQY
v_gene: TRBV5-8; CDR3aa: ASSLPLHQPQH
v_gene: TRBV4-1; CDR3aa: ASSQVGTQETQY
v_gene: TRBV20-1; CDR3aa: SASSYEQY
v_gene: TRBV7-2; CDR3aa: ASSLRWGRGTEAF
v_gene: TRBV10-3; CDR3aa: AISADTWEQY
v_gene: TRBV9; CDR3aa: ASSAPGDYT
v_gene: TRBV27; CDR3aa: ASSKGIANYGYT